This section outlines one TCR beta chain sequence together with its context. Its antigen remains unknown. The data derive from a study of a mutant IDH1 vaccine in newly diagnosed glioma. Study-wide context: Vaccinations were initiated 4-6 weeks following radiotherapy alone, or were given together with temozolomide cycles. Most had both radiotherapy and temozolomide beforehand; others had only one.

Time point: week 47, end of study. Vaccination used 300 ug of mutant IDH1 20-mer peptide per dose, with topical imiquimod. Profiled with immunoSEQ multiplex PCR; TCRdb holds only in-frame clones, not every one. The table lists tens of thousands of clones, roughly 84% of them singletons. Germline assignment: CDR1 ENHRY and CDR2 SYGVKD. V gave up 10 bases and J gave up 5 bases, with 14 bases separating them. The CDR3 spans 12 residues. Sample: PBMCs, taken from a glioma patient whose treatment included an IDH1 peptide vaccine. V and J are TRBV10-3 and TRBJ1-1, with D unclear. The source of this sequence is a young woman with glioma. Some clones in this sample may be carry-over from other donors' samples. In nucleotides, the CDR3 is TGTGCCACCTCCGGGGAAGGGACTGAAGCTTTCTTT. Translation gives CATSGEGTEAFF.